This TCR beta chain was retrieved from a study of shared clonotypes between healthy human individuals. Study observations and caveats: Among donors, sharing of clonotypes was expected to be affected by sequencing depth.

Selected positively for CCR7 and CD45RO-negative, naive CD8 cells excluded terminally differentiated effector memory CD45RA+ cells. An even split of each subset's genomic DNA across several immunoSEQ plates was performed. TCRdb's copy holds only in-frame clones and misses some; the assay was immunoSEQ multiplex PCR. The sample includes millions of clones, 85% to 95% of them seen just once. V shed 3 bases and J shed 2 bases, with 12 bases lying between them. The CDR3 is 14 residues long. Germline V gives CDR1 SGDLS, CDR2 YYNGEE. Points on this clone: The antigen is unknown.

This chain links TRBV9 with TRBJ2-7; weak D call: TRBD2 (7 bases). Sequencing was performed on naive CD8+ T cells from PBMCs. The receptor's source is a man aged 18-30 years in good health. Some clones in this sample may be carry-over from other donors' samples. This CDR3 is CASSEGGDPYEQYF. CDR3 bases: TGTGCCAGCAGCGAAGGGGGGGATCCCTACGAGCAGTACTTC.